This is a list of T cell receptor beta chains from one sample in a study of vaccination effects on CD4 cells after COVID-19. These receptors' antigens are unknown. The assay was immunoSEQ multiplex PCR, and TCRdb's table has in-frame clones only and misses some. The sample lists more than 45,000 clones, about 78% occurring once. This specimen was CD4+ T cells from PBMCs cultured without peptide, taken before COVID-19 vaccination. These receptors were taken from a human donor who had a prior SARS-CoV-2 infection. Each CDR3 is given with its conserved first and last residue. The D gene is left open where the match is weak. The size entry is marked missing in some rows and otherwise reads once, few, many or a size class.

j_gene,d_gene,abundance,v_gene,CDR3nt,CDR3aa
TRBJ2-7,.,.,TRBV15,TGTGCCACCAGCAGAGGGAAGTACGACTACGAGCAGTACTTC,CATSRGKYDYEQYF
TRBJ2-3,.,.,TRBV5-6,TGTGCCAGCAGCTTGGTCGGCACAGATACGCAGTATTTT,CASSLVGTDTQYF
TRBJ2-2,TRBD2,once,TRBV7-3,TGTGCCAGCAGCCTCGGACTAGCGGGGGGTATTGGGGAGCTGTTTTTT,CASSLGLAGGIGELFF
TRBJ2-5,.,.,TRBV11-2,TGTGCCAGCAGCTTAGTGTCCTGGGCCGAGACCCAGTACTTC,CASSLVSWAETQYF
TRBJ1-3,.,once,TRBV6-5,TGTGCCAGCAGGACAGCCTCTGGAAACACCATATATTTT,CASRTASGNTIYF
TRBJ2-7,TRBD1,.,TRBV7-6,TGTGCCAGCAGCTTCGGGACAGGGCCTTCGAGGGAGCAGTACTTC,CASSFGTGPSREQYF
TRBJ1-2,TRBD1,.,TRBV9,TGTGCCAGCAGCTCACCTCCGGGACAGGGAACCTATGGCTACACCTTC,CASSSPPGQGTYGYTF
TRBJ2-1,TRBD2,.,TRBV7-9,TGTGCCAGCAGCAAGAGACCGGGACTAGCTCCAAATGACAATGAGCAGTTCTTC,CASSKRPGLAPNDNEQFF
TRBJ2-1,TRBD2,.,TRBV5-4,TGTGCCAGCAGCTTGAGCCTAGCGGGCGTAAAGGAAAACAATGAGCAGTTCTTC,CASSLSLAGVKENNEQFF
TRBJ2-5,.,few,TRBV3-1/TRBV3-2,TGTGCCAGCAGCCAAGTAGGTGAGACCCAGTACTTC,CASSQVGETQYF
TRBJ1-1,TRBD1,.,TRBV15,TGTGCCACCAGCGCTCACAGGGGCACTGAAGCTTTCTTT,CATSAHRGTEAFF
TRBJ2-2,.,few,TRBV29-1,TGCAGCGTTGGGCATCTAGCCGGGGAGCTGTTTTTT,CSVGHLAGELFF
TRBJ2-5,.,once,TRBV7-3,TGTGCCAGCAGCAAAGGACAGCAAGAGACCCAGTACTTC,CASSKGQQETQYF
TRBJ2-7,TRBD1,.,TRBV25-1,TGTGCCAGCAGTGACCCCAGGGGGTACGAGCAGTACTTC,CASSDPRGYEQYF
TRBJ2-1,TRBD2,.,TRBV7-3,TGTGCCAGCAGCGTCAACCCGAGGCGCGGGAGCTCCTACAATGAGCAGTTCTTC,CASSVNPRRGSSYNEQFF
TRBJ2-1,.,.,TRBV20-1,TGCAGTGCTTTGCGGACTGAAGAGCAGTTCTTC,CSALRTEEQFF
TRBJ1-4,TRBD1,.,TRBV15,TGTGCCACCAGCGGGGGACAACAGGGGGCATCATCTAATGAAAAACTGTTTTTT,CATSGGQQGASSNEKLFF
TRBJ2-3,TRBD2,.,TRBV7-9,TGTGCCAGCAGCACCTCGGGAGGAGGGACAGATACGCAGTATTTT,CASSTSGGGTDTQYF
TRBJ2-4,.,.,TRBV19,TGTGCCAGTAGTGGGGGGATCGGAAACATTCAGTACTTC,CASSGGIGNIQYF
TRBJ1-1,.,.,TRBV6-5,TGTGCCAGCGCCCTTACCCCTCGGAACACTGAAGCTTTCTTT,CASALTPRNTEAFF
TRBJ2-7,.,.,TRBV13,TGTGCCAGCAGCTTAGGCCTAAGTTCAGCGTGGAAGTACTTC,CASSLGLSSAWKYF
TRBJ2-5,TRBD2,.,TRBV2,TGTGCCAGCAGTTGGGGGTCGGCGGGGGAGGGTTTAGGGCCACAAGAGACCCAGTACTTC,CASSWGSAGEGLGPQETQYF
TRBJ2-1,.,.,TRBV12-3/TRBV12-4,TGTGCCAGCAGTTTAGAGTTAAACAATGAGCAGTTCTTC,CASSLELNNEQFF
TRBJ1-5,.,few,TRBV6-5,TGTGCCAGCTCGAGGGACATAGATCAGCCCCAGCATTTT,CASSRDIDQPQHF
TRBJ1-1,.,.,TRBV6-1,TGTGCCAGCAGTGAAGTGTTGGGGGGCACTGAAGCTTTCTTT,CASSEVLGGTEAFF
TRBJ1-3,.,once,TRBV11-2,TGTGCCAGCAGCTACCAGGGCGCTGGAAACACCATATATTTT,CASSYQGAGNTIYF
TRBJ1-3,.,.,TRBV6-5,TGTGCCAGCAGCTGGGTTAGGGGAAACACCATATATTTT,CASSWVRGNTIYF
TRBJ1-5,TRBD1,.,TRBV2,TGTGCCAGCCGTGGACAGGTCAATCAGCCCCAGCATTTT,CASRGQVNQPQHF
TRBJ1-3,.,.,TRBV9,TGTGCCAGCAGCGTAGCTACAGGGCGCTCTGGAAACACCATATATTTT,CASSVATGRSGNTIYF
TRBJ2-4,TRBD2,few,TRBV19,TGTGCCAGTAGTTTCTTAGCGGGAGGGCCAGGGAACATTCAGTACTTC,CASSFLAGGPGNIQYF
TRBJ2-3,TRBD2,.,TRBV5-1,TGCGCCAGCAGCCCCGGGACTAGCGATACGCAGTATTTT,CASSPGTSDTQYF
TRBJ2-2,.,.,TRBV5-4,TGTGCCAGCAGCTTGGGGGGCTCCAACGCCGGGGAGCTGTTTTTT,CASSLGGSNAGELFF
TRBJ2-7,TRBD1,.,TRBV7-8,TGTGCCAGCAGCAAGGGACAGGGTGGGGAGCAGTACTTC,CASSKGQGGEQYF
TRBJ2-5,.,once,TRBV20-1,TGCAGTGCAACCCATGGGGAGACCCAGTACTTC,CSATHGETQYF
TRBJ1-4,TRBD1,few,TRBV27,TGTGCCAGCAAAGGACAGGGCAGTGAAAAACTGTTTTTT,CASKGQGSEKLFF